This paragraph covers one T cell receptor (beta chain) sequence. This sample was taken from a study of blood T cell repertoires in COVID-19. Study details: Whether acute or convalescent, the COVID-19 samples came from the United States, Italy and Spain.

Germline V lookup: CDR1 LGHNT, CDR2 FRNRAP. CDR3 length: 18 amino acids. With V trimmed by 7 bases and J by 3 bases, 18 bases remained unmatched. TCRdb's table, derived via immunoSEQ multiplex PCR, lists solely in-frame clones and lacks some. The sample yields about 180,000 clones, around 89% seen once. This rearrangement joins TRBV12-5 to TRBJ2-1; 7 bases are shared with TRBD1. The source material was peripheral blood. The sequence derives from a man aged 18 to 29 who had recovered from COVID-19. Here the CDR3 DNA reads TGTGCTAGTGTCAGCCAAGGGACAGCACTTTCCTTCTACAATGAGCAGTTCTTC. It yields the protein CASVSQGTALSFYNEQFF.